Listed below are T cell receptor beta chains from one sample, sequenced in a study of T cells in Graves' hyperthyroidism and ophthalmopathy. Each CDR3 protein is one row after TCRdb ran MiXCR on the multiplex PCR reads. The sample records around 55,000 distinct CDR3 sequences, 48% being singletons. The sample taken for sequencing was blood. The receptors here all came from a woman in her forties or fifties with Graves' ophthalmopathy. Each CDR3 is given with its conserved first and last residue. D genes are given only for firm matches. Not all rows give a size; the values are once, few, many and, for expanded clones, a class.

>.|TRBJ2-2|.|TRBV15
CATSRDGGNTGELFF
TGTGCCACCAGCAGAGATGGGGGGAACACCGGGGAGCTGTTTTTT
>many|TRBJ1-1|.|TRBV5-5
CASRLGRTGEAFF
TGTGCCAGCAGGCTTGGAAGGACCGGCGAAGCTTTCTTT
>many|TRBJ2-5|.|TRBV5-8
CASSLVGQQETQYF
TGTGCCAGCAGCTTGGTGGGGCAGCAAGAGACCCAGTACTTC
>many|TRBJ2-7|.|TRBV3-1
CASSQGSRNSYEQYF
TGTGCCAGCAGCCAAGGATCACGGAACTCCTACGAGCAGTACTTC
>.|TRBJ2-3|.|TRBV2
CASSESGGYPPEYF
TGTGCCAGCAGTGAAAGCGGCGGCTACCCGCCGGAGTATTTT
>.|TRBJ1-6|.|TRBV7-9
CASSPLPLHF
TGTGCCAGCAGCCCCCTCCCCCTCCACTTT
>.|TRBJ2-6|.|TRBV5-4
CASSLEKGLTF
TGTGCCAGCAGCTTGGAGAAGGGACTGACTTTC
>many|TRBJ2-3|.|TRBV11-2
CASSGRSRVADTQYF
TGTGCCAGCAGCGGCCGCTCCAGGGTTGCAGATACGCAGTATTTT
>.|TRBJ2-2|.|TRBV18
CASSPGYHTGELFF
TGTGCCAGCTCACCTGGTTATCACACCGGGGAGCTGTTTTTT
>once|TRBJ1-4|.|TRBV5-1
CASSWGDEKLFF
TGCGCCAGCAGCTGGGGAGATGAAAAACTGTTTTTT
>.|TRBJ2-4|.|TRBV7-2
CASSFHLGGGPSGNIQYF
TGTGCCAGCAGCTTCCATCTAGGGGGGGGACCGAGTGGGAACATTCAGTACTTC
>many|TRBJ2-5|.|TRBV7-9
CASGTWDQETQYF
TGTGCCAGCGGAACCTGGGACCAAGAGACCCAGTACTTC
>many|TRBJ2-3|TRBD2|TRBV20-1
CSARDTPGLAGGLYTQYF
TGCAGTGCTAGAGATACACCGGGACTAGCGGGAGGACTTTATACGCAGTATTTT
>.|TRBJ2-5|TRBD1|TRBV20-1
CSARRQGIEETQYF
TGCAGTGCCCGTCGACAGGGGATTGAGGAGACCCAGTACTTC
>medium-sized|TRBJ2-7|TRBD1|TRBV10-1
CASSEVQGAVEQYF
TGCGCCAGCAGTGAGGTACAGGGGGCAGTCGAGCAGTACTTC
>many|TRBJ1-6|TRBD1|TRBV6-5
CASNPQGARSPLHF
TGTGCCAGCAACCCACAGGGGGCTAGATCACCCCTCCACTTT
>.|TRBJ2-2|.|TRBV9
CASSTDSHYTGELFF
TGTGCCAGCAGCACTGACAGCCATTACACCGGGGAGCTGTTTTTT
>.|TRBJ1-5|.|TRBV20-1
CSARARGRNPGYEHF
TGCAGTGCTAGAGCCCGAGGGAGAAACCCAGGCTACGAGCATTTT
>many|TRBJ2-7|.|TRBV2
CASSEAGGAGNEQYF
TGTGCCAGCAGTGAAGCGGGGGGGGCTGGAAACGAGCAGTACTTC
>.|TRBJ2-3|.|TRBV7-3
CASREGNTQYF
TGTGCCAGCAGGGAGGGAAATACGCAGTATTTT
>many|TRBJ2-1|TRBD2|TRBV12-3/TRBV12-4
CASSLRSGSSYNEQFF
TGTGCCAGCAGTTTGCGTAGCGGGAGTTCCTACAATGAGCAGTTCTTC
>few|TRBJ2-7|.|TRBV3-1
CASSQEATGKGVDEQYF
TGTGCCAGCAGCCAAGAAGCCACAGGGAAAGGGGTCGACGAGCAGTACTTC
>.|TRBJ1-1|.|TRBV20-1
CSASGETAEAFF
TGCAGTGCTAGTGGGGAAACGGCTGAAGCTTTCTTT
>.|TRBJ2-7|.|TRBV4-1
CASSYRRGIDAYEQYF
TGCGCCAGCAGCTATCGTAGAGGAATCGATGCCTACGAGCAGTACTTC
>many|TRBJ2-1|TRBD2|TRBV5-1
CASRGLAGTYNEQFF
TGCGCCAGCAGGGGTCTAGCGGGAACTTACAATGAGCAGTTCTTC
>many|TRBJ2-5|.|TRBV3-1
CASSQMGRETQYF
TGTGCCAGCAGCCAGATGGGGAGGGAGACCCAGTACTTC
>many|TRBJ2-7|TRBD1|TRBV3-1
CASSQGDSSYYEQYF
TGTGCCAGCAGCCAAGGGGACAGTAGCTACTACGAGCAGTACTTC
>many|TRBJ2-3|TRBD2|TRBV5-1
CASSLVAGDSTDTQYF
TGCGCCAGCAGCTTGGTAGCGGGAGATAGCACAGATACGCAGTATTTT
>few|TRBJ2-3|TRBD2|TRBV27
CASSLSYSGRSTDTQYF
TGTGCCAGCAGTTTATCCTATAGCGGGAGGAGCACAGATACGCAGTATTTT
>many|TRBJ2-1|TRBD2|TRBV15
CATRGGGGGDGPEQFF
TGTGCCACCAGAGGGGGGGGCGGGGGGGATGGACCGGAGCAGTTCTTC
>many|TRBJ2-1|TRBD2|TRBV9
CASEAGNEQFF
TGTGCCAGCGAAGCGGGAAATGAGCAGTTCTTC
>.|TRBJ2-5|.|TRBV9
CASSDNQYF
TGTGCCAGCAGCGACAACCAGTACTTC
>.|TRBJ1-6|.|TRBV27
CASSLSTQGNSPLHF
TGTGCCAGCAGTTTGTCTACCCAAGGTAATTCACCCCTCCACTTT
>.|TRBJ1-5|.|TRBV20-1
CSARVVGRDQPQHF
TGCAGTGCTAGAGTGGTCGGGAGGGATCAGCCCCAGCATTTT
>many|TRBJ2-7|TRBD1|TRBV20-1
CSARDRDPYEQYF
TGCAGTGCTCGGGACAGGGACCCCTACGAGCAGTACTTC
>.|TRBJ2-7|.|TRBV20-1
CSVLLQTEYEQCF
TGCAGTGTCCTCCTCCAGACAGAGTACGAGCAGTGCTTC
>.|TRBJ2-7|.|TRBV7-9
CASSGPPSYEQYF
TGTGCCAGCAGCGGTCCCCCATCCTACGAGCAGTACTTC
>many|TRBJ2-2|.|TRBV7-2
CASTPPGQGGTGELFF
TGTGCCAGCACCCCCCCGGGGCAGGGGGGCACCGGGGAGCTGTTTTTT
>.|TRBJ2-7|TRBD2|TRBV14
CASSLERGVSYEQYF
TGTGCCAGCAGCCTGGAGCGGGGGGTTTCCTACGAGCAGTACTTC
>.|TRBJ2-5|.|TRBV2
CASRGWGTQYF
TGTGCCAGCAGGGGGTGGGGGACCCAGTACTTC
>.|TRBJ2-7|.|TRBV28
CASSVYEQYF
TGTGCCAGCAGTGTATACGAGCAGTACTTC
>many|TRBJ1-5|.|TRBV6-1
CASSEVGSNQPQHF
TGTGCCAGCAGTGAGGTGGGAAGCAATCAGCCCCAGCATTTT